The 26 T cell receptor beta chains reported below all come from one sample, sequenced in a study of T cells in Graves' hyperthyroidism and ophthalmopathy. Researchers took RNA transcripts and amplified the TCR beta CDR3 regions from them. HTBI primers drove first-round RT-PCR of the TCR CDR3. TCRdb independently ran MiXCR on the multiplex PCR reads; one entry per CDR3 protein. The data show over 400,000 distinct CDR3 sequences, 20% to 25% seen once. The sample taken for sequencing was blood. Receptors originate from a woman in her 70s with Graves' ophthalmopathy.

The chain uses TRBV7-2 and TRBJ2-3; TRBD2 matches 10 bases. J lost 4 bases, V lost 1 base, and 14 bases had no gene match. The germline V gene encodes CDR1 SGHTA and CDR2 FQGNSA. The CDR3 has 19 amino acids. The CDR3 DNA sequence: TGTGCCAGCAGCTTAGTAAGCTTTGGCCTAGCGGGAGAAGCAGATACGCAGTATTTT. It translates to CASSLVSFGLAGEADTQYF.

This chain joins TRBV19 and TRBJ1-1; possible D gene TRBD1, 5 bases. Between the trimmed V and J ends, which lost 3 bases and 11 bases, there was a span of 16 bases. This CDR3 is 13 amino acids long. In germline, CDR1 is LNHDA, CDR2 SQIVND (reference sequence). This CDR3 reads CASSIQGIREAFF. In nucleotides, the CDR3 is TGTGCCAGTAGTATCCAGGGAATTCGGGAGGCTTTCTTT.

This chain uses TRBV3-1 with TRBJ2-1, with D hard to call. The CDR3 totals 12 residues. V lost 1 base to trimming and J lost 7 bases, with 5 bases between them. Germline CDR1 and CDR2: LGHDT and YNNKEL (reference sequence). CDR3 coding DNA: TGTGCCAGCAGCCAAGTACGGAATGAGCAGTTCTTC. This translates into CASSQVRNEQFF.

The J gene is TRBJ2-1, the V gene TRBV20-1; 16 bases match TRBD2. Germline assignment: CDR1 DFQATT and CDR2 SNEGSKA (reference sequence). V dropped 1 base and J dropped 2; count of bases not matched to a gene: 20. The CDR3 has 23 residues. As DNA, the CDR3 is TGCAGTGCTAGAGGCCGGGACGCGACCGGGACTAGCGGGAGGGCCATGACCTACAATGAGCAGTTCTTC. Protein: CSARGRDATGTSGRAMTYNEQFF.

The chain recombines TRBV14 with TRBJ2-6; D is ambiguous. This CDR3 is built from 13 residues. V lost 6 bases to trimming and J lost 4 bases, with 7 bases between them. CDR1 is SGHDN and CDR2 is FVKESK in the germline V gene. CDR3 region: CASRIGGANVLTF. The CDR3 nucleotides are TGTGCCAGCAGAATCGGCGGGGCCAACGTCCTGACTTTC.

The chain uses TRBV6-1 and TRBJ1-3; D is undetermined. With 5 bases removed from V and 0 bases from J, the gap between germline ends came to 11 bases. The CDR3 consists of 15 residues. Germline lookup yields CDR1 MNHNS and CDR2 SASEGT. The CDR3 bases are TGTGCCAGCAGTCGTCGTTCTGGCTCTGGAAACACCATATATTTT. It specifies CASSRRSGSGNTIYF.

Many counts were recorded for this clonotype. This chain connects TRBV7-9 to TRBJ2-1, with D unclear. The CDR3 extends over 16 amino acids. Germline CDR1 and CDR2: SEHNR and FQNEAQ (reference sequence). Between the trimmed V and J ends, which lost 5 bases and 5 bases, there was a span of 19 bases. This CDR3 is CASSTNRIPRDNEQFF. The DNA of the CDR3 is TGTGCCAGCAGCACTAATCGAATTCCACGGGACAATGAGCAGTTCTTC.

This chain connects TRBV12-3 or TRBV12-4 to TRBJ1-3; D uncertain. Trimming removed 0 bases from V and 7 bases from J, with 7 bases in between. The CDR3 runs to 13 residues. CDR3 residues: CASSLAERNTIYF. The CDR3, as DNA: TGTGCCAGCAGTTTAGCAGAACGGAACACCATATATTTT.

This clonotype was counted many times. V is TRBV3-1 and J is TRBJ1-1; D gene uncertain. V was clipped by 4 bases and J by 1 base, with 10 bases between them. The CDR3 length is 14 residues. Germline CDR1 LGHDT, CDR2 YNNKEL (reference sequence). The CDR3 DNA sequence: TGTGCCAGCAGCCGCATAAGTAGGAACACTGAAGCTTTCTTT. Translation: CASSRISRNTEAFF. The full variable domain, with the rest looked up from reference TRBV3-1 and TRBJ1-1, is DTAVSQTPKYLVTQMGNDKSIKCEQNLGHDTMYWYKQDSKKFLKIMFSYNNKELIINETVPNRFSPKSPDKAHLNLHINSLELGDSAVYFCASSRISRNTEAFFGQGTRLTVV.

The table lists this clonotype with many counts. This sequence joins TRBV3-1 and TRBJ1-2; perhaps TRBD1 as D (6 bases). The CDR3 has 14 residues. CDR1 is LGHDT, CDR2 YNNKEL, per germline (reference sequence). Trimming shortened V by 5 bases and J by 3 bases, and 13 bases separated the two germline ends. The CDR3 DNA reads TGTGCCAGCAGCAAACAGGGAGTGGACTATGGCTACACCTTC. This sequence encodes CASSKQGVDYGYTF.

The CDR3 coding sequence is TGTGCCAGCAGTGAATCGGCACTTGGCTACACCTTC. Protein product: CASSESALGYTF. The V gene is TRBV25-1, the J gene TRBJ1-2, with no clear D. Germline V gene sequence: CDR1 MGHDK, CDR2 SYGVNS. V was shortened by 1 base and J by 7 bases, with 7 bases between the two germline ends. This CDR3 has 12 residues.

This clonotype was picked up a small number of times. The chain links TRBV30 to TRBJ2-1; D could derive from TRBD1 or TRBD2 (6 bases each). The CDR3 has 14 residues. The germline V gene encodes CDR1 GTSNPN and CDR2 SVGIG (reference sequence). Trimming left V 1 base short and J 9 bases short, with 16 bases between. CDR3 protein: CAWSGGARRSEQFF. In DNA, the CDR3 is TGTGCCTGGAGTGGGGGGGCGAGGCGAAGTGAGCAGTTCTTC. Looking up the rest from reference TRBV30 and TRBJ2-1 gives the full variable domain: SQTIHQWPATLVQPVGSPLSLECTVEGTSNPNLYWYRQAAGRGLQLLFYSVGIGQISSEVPQNLSASRPQDRQFILSSKKLLLSDSGFYLCAWSGGARRSEQFFGPGTRLTVL.

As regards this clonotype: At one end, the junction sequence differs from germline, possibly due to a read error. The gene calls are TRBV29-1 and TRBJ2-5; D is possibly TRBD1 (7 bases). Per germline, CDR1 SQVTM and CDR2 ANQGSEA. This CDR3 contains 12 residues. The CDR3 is CSVGQGGETRYF. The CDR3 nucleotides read TGCAGCGTTGGACAGGGCGGGGAGACCCGGTACTTC.

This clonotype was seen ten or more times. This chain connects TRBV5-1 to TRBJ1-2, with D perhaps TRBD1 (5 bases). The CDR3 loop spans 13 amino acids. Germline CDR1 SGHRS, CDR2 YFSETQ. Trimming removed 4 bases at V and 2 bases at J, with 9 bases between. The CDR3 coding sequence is TGCGCCAGCAGCCTTCGGACAAACTATGGCTACACCTTC. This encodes CASSLRTNYGYTF.

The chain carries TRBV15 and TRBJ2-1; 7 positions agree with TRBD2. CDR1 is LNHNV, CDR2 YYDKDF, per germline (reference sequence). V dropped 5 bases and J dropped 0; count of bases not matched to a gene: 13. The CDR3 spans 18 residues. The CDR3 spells CATSGPPTSRRSYNEQFF. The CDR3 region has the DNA TGTGCCACCAGCGGGCCTCCGACTAGCCGTCGCTCCTACAATGAGCAGTTCTTC. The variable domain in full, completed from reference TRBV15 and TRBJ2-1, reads DAMVIQNPRYQVTQFGKPVTLSCSQTLNHNVMYWYQQKSSQAPKLLFHYYDKDFNNEADTPDNFQSRRPNTSFCFLDIRSPGLGDTAMYLCATSGPPTSRRSYNEQFFGPGTRLTVL.

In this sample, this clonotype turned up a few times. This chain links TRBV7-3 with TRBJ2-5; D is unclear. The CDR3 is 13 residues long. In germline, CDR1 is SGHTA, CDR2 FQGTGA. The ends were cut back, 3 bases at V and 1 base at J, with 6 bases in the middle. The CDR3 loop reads CASSFFPQETQYF. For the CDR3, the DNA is TGTGCCAGCAGCTTTTTCCCCCAAGAGACCCAGTACTTC. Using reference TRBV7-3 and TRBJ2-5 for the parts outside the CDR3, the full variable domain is GAGVSQTPSNKVTEKGKYVELRCDPISGHTALYWYRQSLGQGPEFLIYFQGTGAADDSGLPNDRFFAVRPEGSVSTLKIQRTERGDSAVYLCASSFFPQETQYFGPGTRLLVL.

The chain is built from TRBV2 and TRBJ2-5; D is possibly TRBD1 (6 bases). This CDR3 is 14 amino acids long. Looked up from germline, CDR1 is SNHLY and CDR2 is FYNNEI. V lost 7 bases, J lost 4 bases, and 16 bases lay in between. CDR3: CASIVQGLVETQYF. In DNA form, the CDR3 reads TGTGCCAGCATAGTACAGGGCTTGGTAGAGACCCAGTACTTC.

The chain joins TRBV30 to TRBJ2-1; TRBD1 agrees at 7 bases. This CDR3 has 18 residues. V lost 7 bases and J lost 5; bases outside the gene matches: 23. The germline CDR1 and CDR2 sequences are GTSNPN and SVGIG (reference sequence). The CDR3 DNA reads TGTGCCTCGGACAGAGGACAGGCGGCAGGGATTTCGAACAATGAGCAGTTCTTC. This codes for CASDRGQAAGISNNEQFF.

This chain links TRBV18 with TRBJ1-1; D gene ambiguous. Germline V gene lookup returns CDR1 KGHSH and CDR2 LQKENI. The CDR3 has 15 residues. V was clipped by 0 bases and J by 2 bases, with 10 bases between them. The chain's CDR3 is CASSPPRGYNTEAFF. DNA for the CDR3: TGTGCCAGCTCACCACCGAGAGGCTATAACACTGAAGCTTTCTTT.

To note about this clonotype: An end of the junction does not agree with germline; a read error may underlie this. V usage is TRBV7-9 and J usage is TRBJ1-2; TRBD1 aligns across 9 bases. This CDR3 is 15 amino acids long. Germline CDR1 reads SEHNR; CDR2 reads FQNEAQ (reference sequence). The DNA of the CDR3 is TGCGCCAGCAGGCCCACATCCGGGACAGGGAAGGGCTACACCTTC. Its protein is CASRPTSGTGKGYTF.

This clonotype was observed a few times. CDR3 sequence: CASSYSGRKETQYF. The CDR3, as DNA: TGTGCCAGCAGCTATAGCGGGAGGAAAGAGACCCAGTACTTC. The chain uses TRBV5-4 and TRBJ2-5; 10 bases agree with TRBD2. The junction had 2 bases not matched to a gene; V was cut back by 3 bases and J by 3 bases. The CDR3 is made up of 14 amino acids. Germline V lookup: CDR1 SGHNT, CDR2 YYREEE (reference sequence).

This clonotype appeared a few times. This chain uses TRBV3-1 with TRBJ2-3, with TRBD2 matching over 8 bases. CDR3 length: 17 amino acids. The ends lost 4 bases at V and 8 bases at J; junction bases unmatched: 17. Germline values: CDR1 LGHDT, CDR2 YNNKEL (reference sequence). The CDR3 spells CASSPHDGSGEDGTQYF. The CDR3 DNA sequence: TGTGCCAGCAGCCCTCACGATGGTAGCGGGGAGGACGGTACGCAGTATTTT.

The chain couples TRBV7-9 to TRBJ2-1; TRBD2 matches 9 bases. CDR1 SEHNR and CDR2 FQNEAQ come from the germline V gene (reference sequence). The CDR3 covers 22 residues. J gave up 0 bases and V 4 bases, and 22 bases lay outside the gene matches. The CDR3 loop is CASSYPSGPTSGSSSSYNEQFF. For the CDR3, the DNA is TGTGCCAGCAGCTACCCCTCAGGCCCTACTAGCGGGTCGTCGAGCTCCTACAATGAGCAGTTCTTC. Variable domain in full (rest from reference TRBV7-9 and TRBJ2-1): DTGVSQNPRHKITKRGQNVTFRCDPISEHNRLYWYRQTLGQGPEFLTYFQNEAQLEKSRLLSDRFSAERPKGSFSTLEIQRTEQGDSAMYLCASSYPSGPTSGSSSSYNEQFFGPGTRLTVL.

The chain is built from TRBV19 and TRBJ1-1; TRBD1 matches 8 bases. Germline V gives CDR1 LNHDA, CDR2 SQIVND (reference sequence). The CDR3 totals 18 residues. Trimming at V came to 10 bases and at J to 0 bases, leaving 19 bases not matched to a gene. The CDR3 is CATKGAGQDFIMNTEAFF. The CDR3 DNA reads TGTGCCACCAAAGGTGCGGGACAGGATTTCATCATGAACACTGAAGCTTTCTTT. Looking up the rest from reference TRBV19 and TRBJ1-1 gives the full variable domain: DGGITQSPKYLFRKEGQNVTLSCEQNLNHDAMYWYRQDPGQGLRLIYYSQIVNDFQKGDIAEGYSVSREKKESFPLTVTSAQKNPTAFYLCATKGAGQDFIMNTEAFFGQGTRLTVV.

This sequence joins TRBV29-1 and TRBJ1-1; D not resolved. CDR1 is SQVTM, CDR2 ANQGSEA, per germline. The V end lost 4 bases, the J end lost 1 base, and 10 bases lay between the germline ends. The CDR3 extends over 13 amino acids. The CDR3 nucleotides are TGCAGCGTTGTGCGACCGCGGAACACTGAAGCTTTCTTT. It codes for CSVVRPRNTEAFF.

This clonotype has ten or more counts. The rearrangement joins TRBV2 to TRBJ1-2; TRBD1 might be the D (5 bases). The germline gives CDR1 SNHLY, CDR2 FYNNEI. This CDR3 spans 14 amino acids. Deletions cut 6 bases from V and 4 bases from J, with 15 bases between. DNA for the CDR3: TGTGCCAGCAGACGGGGAGGGACTAGCTATGGCTACACCTTC. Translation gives CASRRGGTSYGYTF.